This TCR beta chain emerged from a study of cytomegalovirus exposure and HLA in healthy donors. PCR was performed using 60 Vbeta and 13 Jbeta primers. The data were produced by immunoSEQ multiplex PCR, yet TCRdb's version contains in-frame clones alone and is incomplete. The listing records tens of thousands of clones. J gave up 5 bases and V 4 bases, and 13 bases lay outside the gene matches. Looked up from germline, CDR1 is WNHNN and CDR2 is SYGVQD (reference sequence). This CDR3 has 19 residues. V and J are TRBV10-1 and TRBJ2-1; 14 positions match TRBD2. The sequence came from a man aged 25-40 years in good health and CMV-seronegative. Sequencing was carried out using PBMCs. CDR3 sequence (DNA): TGCGCCAGCAGTGCGGGGGGACTAGCGGGAGTCCGGACAGACAATGAGCAGTTCTTC. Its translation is CASSAGGLAGVRTDNEQFF.